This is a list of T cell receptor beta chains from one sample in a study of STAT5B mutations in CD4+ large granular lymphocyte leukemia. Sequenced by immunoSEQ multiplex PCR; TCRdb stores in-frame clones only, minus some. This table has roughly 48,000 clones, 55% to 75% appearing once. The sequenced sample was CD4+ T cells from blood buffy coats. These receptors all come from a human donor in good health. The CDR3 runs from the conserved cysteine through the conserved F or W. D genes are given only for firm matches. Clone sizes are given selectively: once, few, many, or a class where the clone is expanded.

DNA: TGTGCCAGCAGCGAAAGCTATGAGCAGTTCTTC
CDR3: CASSESYEQFF
V: TRBV7-9
J: TRBJ2-1
D: NA
size: few

DNA: TGTGCCATCGGTGGACTAGCGGAGACCCAGTACTTC
CDR3: CAIGGLAETQYF
V: TRBV10-3
J: TRBJ2-5
D: TRBD2
size: NA

DNA: TGTGCCAGCAGCGCCGACAGCCGGGGAAGGTATGGCTACACCTTC
CDR3: CASSADSRGRYGYTF
V: TRBV9
J: TRBJ1-2
D: NA
size: NA

DNA: TGTGCCAGTAGTCCCCGCCGGGGGAGCGGGGGGGTAGATACGCAGTATTTT
CDR3: CASSPRRGSGGVDTQYF
V: TRBV19
J: TRBJ2-3
D: TRBD2
size: NA

DNA: TGTGCCAGCAGCACGAGGGGGCGGGAAGCTTTCTTT
CDR3: CASSTRGREAFF
V: TRBV11-3
J: TRBJ1-1
D: TRBD1
size: NA

DNA: TGTGCCAGCAGTTACGGCGGGGGGGTCCAAGAGACCCAGTACTTC
CDR3: CASSYGGGVQETQYF
V: TRBV6-5
J: TRBJ2-5
D: TRBD2
size: NA

DNA: TGCAGCGTTGGTCTGGTATTCGGAGAGACCCAGTACTTC
CDR3: CSVGLVFGETQYF
V: TRBV29-1
J: TRBJ2-5
D: NA
size: NA

DNA: TGCGCCAGCAGCCAAGATTGGGCGGGAACTAATGAAAAACTGTTTTTT
CDR3: CASSQDWAGTNEKLFF
V: TRBV4-1
J: TRBJ1-4
D: NA
size: few

DNA: TGCGCCAGCAGCTTGGCCATCACAGGGAACCAACATAATGAGCAGTTCTTC
CDR3: CASSLAITGNQHNEQFF
V: TRBV5-1
J: TRBJ2-1
D: NA
size: few

DNA: TGTGCCAGCAGCCAAGTTGCGGGGGCCAACCTTGCGGGGGCAGATACGCAGTATTTT
CDR3: CASSQVAGANLAGADTQYF
V: TRBV4-2
J: TRBJ2-3
D: NA
size: once

DNA: TGTGCCAGCAGTCTTACAGGGGCGCCCCAGCATTTT
CDR3: CASSLTGAPQHF
V: TRBV28
J: TRBJ1-5
D: TRBD1
size: NA

DNA: TGCAGCGTGGATCGACTTGGAGGTGACACTGAAGCTTTCTTT
CDR3: CSVDRLGGDTEAFF
V: TRBV29-1
J: TRBJ1-1
D: NA
size: NA

DNA: TGTGCCAGCAGCTCCGGGACAGGGGGCCTCGAGCAGTACTTC
CDR3: CASSSGTGGLEQYF
V: TRBV7-8
J: TRBJ2-7
D: TRBD1
size: NA